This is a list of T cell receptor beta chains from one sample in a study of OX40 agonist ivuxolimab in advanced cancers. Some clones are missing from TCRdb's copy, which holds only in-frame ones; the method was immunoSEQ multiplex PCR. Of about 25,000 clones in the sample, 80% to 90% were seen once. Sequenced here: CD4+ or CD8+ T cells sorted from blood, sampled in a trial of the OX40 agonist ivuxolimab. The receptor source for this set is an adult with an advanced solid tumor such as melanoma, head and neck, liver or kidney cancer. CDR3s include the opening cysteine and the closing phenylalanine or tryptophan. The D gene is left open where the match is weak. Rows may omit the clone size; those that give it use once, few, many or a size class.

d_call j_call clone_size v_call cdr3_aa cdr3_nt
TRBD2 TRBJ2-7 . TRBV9 CASSPGSGLSYEQYF TGTGCCAGCAGCCCTGGTAGCGGGCTCTCCTACGAGCAGTACTTC
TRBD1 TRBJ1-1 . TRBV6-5 CASSRQGNTEAFF TGTGCCAGCAGCAGACAGGGGAACACTGAAGCTTTCTTT
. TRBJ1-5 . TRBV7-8 CASSLLPGAQPQHF TGTGCCAGCAGCTTACTCCCAGGGGCCCAGCCCCAGCATTTT
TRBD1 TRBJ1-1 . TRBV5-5 CASSGTGVTEAFF TGTGCCAGCAGCGGTACAGGGGTTACTGAAGCTTTCTTT
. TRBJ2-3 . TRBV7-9 CASSSTDSREMDTQYF TGTGCCAGCAGCTCAACGGACAGCCGGGAGATGGATACGCAGTATTTT
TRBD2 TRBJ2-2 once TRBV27 CASSLTSGMAGELFF TGTGCCAGCAGTCTGACTAGCGGGATGGCCGGGGAGCTGTTTTTT
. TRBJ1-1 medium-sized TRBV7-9 CASSSDSGTFF TGTGCCAGCAGCTCAGATTCCGGGACTTTCTTT
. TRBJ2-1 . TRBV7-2 CASSFPGGANEQFF TGTGCCAGCAGCTTTCCGGGCGGGGCCAATGAGCAGTTCTTC
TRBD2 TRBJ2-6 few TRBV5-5 CASSPVAGGLLGANVLTF TGTGCCAGCAGCCCGGTAGCGGGGGGGCTCCTTGGGGCCAACGTCCTGACTTTC
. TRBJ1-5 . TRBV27 CASSLDGYQPQHF TGTGCCAGCAGTTTGGACGGTTATCAGCCCCAGCATTTT
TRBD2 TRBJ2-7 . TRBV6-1 CASSEEAGTSAYEQYF TGTGCCAGCAGTGAAGAGGCGGGGACTAGCGCCTACGAGCAGTACTTC
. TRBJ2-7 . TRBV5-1 CASSPVLVNDEQYF TGCGCCAGCAGCCCCGTGTTGGTTAACGACGAGCAGTACTTC
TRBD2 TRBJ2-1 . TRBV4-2 CASSHGGGFNEQFF TGTGCCAGCAGCCACGGCGGGGGGTTTAATGAGCAGTTCTTC
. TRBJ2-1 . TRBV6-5 CASSYWLFGGQVGEFF TGTGCCAGCAGTTACTGGCTCTTCGGGGGGCAAGTTGGGGAGTTCTTC
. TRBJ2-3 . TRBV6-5 CASRPSVTDTQYF TGTGCCAGCAGGCCTAGCGTCACAGATACGCAGTATTTT
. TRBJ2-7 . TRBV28 CASSLIGNEQYF TGTGCCAGCAGTTTAATCGGGAACGAGCAGTACTTC
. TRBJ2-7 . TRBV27 CAGSRRGQGSYEQYF TGTGCCGGCAGTAGGAGGGGGCAGGGCTCCTACGAGCAGTACTTC
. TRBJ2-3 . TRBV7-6 CASSLTGLGGAGTDTQYF TGTGCCAGCAGCTTAACGGGGTTGGGGGGCGCAGGCACAGATACGCAGTATTTT